A selection of T cell receptor beta chains follows, all from one sample in a study of cytomegalovirus exposure and HLA in healthy donors. Some clones are missing from TCRdb's copy, which holds only in-frame ones; the method was immunoSEQ multiplex PCR. This sample has 100,000 to 150,000 clones, with 77% found just once. The source material was PBMCs. The receptors were gathered from a male donor in good health and CMV-seropositive. CDR3s include the opening cysteine and the closing phenylalanine or tryptophan. A D gene is named only where the DNA matches it firmly. A clone size is listed for some rows: how often the clone was seen (once, few, many), or a class if it is expanded.

cdr3_nt	cdr3_aa	clone_size	j_call	d_call	v_call
TGTGCCAGCAGTACAGGGATGAATGGCTACACCTTC	CASSTGMNGYTF	few	TRBJ1-2	.	TRBV13
TGTGCCAGCAGCCGAGGGATGAACACTGAAGCTTTCTTT	CASSRGMNTEAFF	.	TRBJ1-1	.	TRBV11-3
TGTGCCAGTAGTATTGACGGGGAGTACTACGAGCAGTACTTC	CASSIDGEYYEQYF	.	TRBJ2-7	.	TRBV19
TGCGCCAGCAGCCAAGCATCCGGGACAGGCCTTAGCACAGATACGCAGTATTTT	CASSQASGTGLSTDTQYF	.	TRBJ2-3	TRBD1	TRBV4-1
TGTGCCAGCCGGAGGCAGGGGCTATCCTACGAGCAGTACTTC	CASRRQGLSYEQYF	.	TRBJ2-7	.	TRBV28
TGCGCCAGCAGCTTGAGGGGTTCAGACCAAGAGACCCAGTACTTC	CASSLRGSDQETQYF	.	TRBJ2-5	.	TRBV5-1
TGCGCCAGCCGTCGGAGGCCTACAGCAGATACGCAGTATTTT	CASRRRPTADTQYF	.	TRBJ2-3	.	TRBV5-1
TGTGCCAGCAGCGTAGCCGCCCAGACAGGGGGCCGATCTCATAGCACAGATACGCAGTATTTT	CASSVAAQTGGRSHSTDTQYF	.	TRBJ2-3	TRBD1	TRBV9
TGTGCCAGCAGTGTAAATGCTAACTATGGCTACACCTTC	CASSVNANYGYTF	.	TRBJ1-2	.	TRBV2
TGTGCCAGCAGCGTAGCGGGGGGATTGTCGAACACCGGGGAGCTGTTTTTT	CASSVAGGLSNTGELFF	.	TRBJ2-2	TRBD2	TRBV9
TGTGCCAGCAGCTTTGGACAGGGGAGGGAGACGCAGTATTTT	CASSFGQGRETQYF	.	TRBJ2-3	TRBD1	TRBV5-4
TGTGCCAGCAGCGTGCGACAGGGTGGGTCGAACTGGAGCACCGGGGAGCTGTTTTTT	CASSVRQGGSNWSTGELFF	.	TRBJ2-2	TRBD1	TRBV9
TGTGCCAGCAGTTTCAACGCCGAGTTGACGGGTCACACTGAAGCTTTCTTT	CASSFNAELTGHTEAFF	.	TRBJ1-1	.	TRBV27
TGTGCCACCGCCCGGGACAGCTACAATGAGCAGTTCTTC	CATARDSYNEQFF	once	TRBJ2-1	TRBD1	TRBV19
TGCGCCAGCAGCCAAGGATTTGGGGGCGGTAATTCACCCCTCCACTTT	CASSQGFGGGNSPLHF	.	TRBJ1-6	.	TRBV4-1
TGCAGCGTTGGGACAGGGGAGCAAGAGACCCAGTACTTC	CSVGTGEQETQYF	once	TRBJ2-5	TRBD1	TRBV29-1
TGTGCCAGCAGCTTAAACAGAGAGCAGTACTTC	CASSLNREQYF	.	TRBJ2-7	.	TRBV5-5
TGTGCCATCAGTGTGGGGGCGGGGGGTTCACACAATGAGCAGTTCTTC	CAISVGAGGSHNEQFF	.	TRBJ2-1	TRBD2	TRBV10-3
TGCAGCGTAACAGGGCCGAACACTGAAGCTTTCTTT	CSVTGPNTEAFF	.	TRBJ1-1	.	TRBV29-1
TGTGCCAGCAGTAGGGCGGGACTTACAACCTACGAGCAGTACTTC	CASSRAGLTTYEQYF	.	TRBJ2-7	.	TRBV28
TGTGCCAGCAGCTTTCCCGGGACAGGGTACCACGAGCAGTACTTC	CASSFPGTGYHEQYF	.	TRBJ2-7	TRBD1	TRBV5-6
TGTGCCAGCAGCTTAACAACAACAGCTCCATTAGGCGAGCAGTACTTC	CASSLTTTAPLGEQYF	.	TRBJ2-7	.	TRBV7-2
TGTGCCAGCAGAAAAGGGGACTTAGGGACTGAAGCTTTCTTT	CASRKGDLGTEAFF	.	TRBJ1-1	.	TRBV6-1
TGTGCCAGCAGGGACAGGGAGTATACTGAAGCTTTCTTT	CASRDREYTEAFF	.	TRBJ1-1	TRBD1	TRBV6-1
TGTGCCAGCAGCTTAGGGCAGGTTAGCTACGAGCAGTACTTC	CASSLGQVSYEQYF	.	TRBJ2-7	.	TRBV7-2
TGTGCCAGCAGCGTCGGGGATGTCAATGAAGCTTTCTTT	CASSVGDVNEAFF	once	TRBJ1-1	.	TRBV9
TGTGCCAGCAGCCCCGCGGGACTCTACAATGAGCAGTTCTTC	CASSPAGLYNEQFF	.	TRBJ2-1	.	TRBV11-1
TGTGCCACCAGCAGTTCGGTATACCAAGAGACCCAGTACTTC	CATSSSVYQETQYF	.	TRBJ2-5	.	TRBV15
TGTGCCAGCAGTTTTACCGGGACAGGGGTACGTGAAAAACTGTTTTTT	CASSFTGTGVREKLFF	once	TRBJ1-4	TRBD1	TRBV28
TGCGCCAGCACTCAGGCCGCTGGAAACACCATATATTTT	CASTQAAGNTIYF	.	TRBJ1-3	.	TRBV10-2
TGTGCCAGCAGCTTGGTGGACATTAATCAGCCCCAGCATTTT	CASSLVDINQPQHF	.	TRBJ1-5	.	TRBV5-5
TGTGCCAGCAGTTACTCCGACAGGGACGGTTCACCCCTCCACTTT	CASSYSDRDGSPLHF	.	TRBJ1-6	TRBD1	TRBV6-5
TGTGCCAGCAGTCCGGGACATGACTACGAGCAGTACTTC	CASSPGHDYEQYF	.	TRBJ2-7	.	TRBV6-1
TGTGCCAGCAGCTCCCTGAGCGGGGCGAGCGATACGCAGTATTTT	CASSSLSGASDTQYF	.	TRBJ2-3	TRBD2	TRBV7-6
TGTGCCATCAGTGACCCCCAAATCCCACGAGGGAACACCGGGGAGCTGTTTTTT	CAISDPQIPRGNTGELFF	.	TRBJ2-2	.	TRBV10-3
TGTGCCAGCAGCCCTGCGGGGCCGGGCCGCTATGGCTACACCTTC	CASSPAGPGRYGYTF	.	TRBJ1-2	.	TRBV28
TGTGCCACTCGGGACTACATGGATGAGCAGTTCTTC	CATRDYMDEQFF	.	TRBJ2-1	TRBD2	TRBV2
TGTGCCAGCAGTCCAACGACTAGCGGGAGGATTAGGGCGTACGAGCAGTACTTC	CASSPTTSGRIRAYEQYF	.	TRBJ2-7	TRBD2	TRBV28
TGTGCCAGCAGCTGGGGACAGTTTCTACGAACTAATAATTCACCCCTCCACTTT	CASSWGQFLRTNNSPLHF	.	TRBJ1-6	TRBD1	TRBV11-2
TGTGCCAGCAGTCGAACCAGACTGGAGACCCAGTACTTC	CASSRTRLETQYF	.	TRBJ2-5	.	TRBV28
TGTGCCAGCAGTTTTAAGCTTAAGAGCACAGATACGCAGTATTTT	CASSFKLKSTDTQYF	.	TRBJ2-3	.	TRBV6-1
TGTGCCAGCAGTTTAAGACAGGGGTTTGATTCACCCCTCCACTTT	CASSLRQGFDSPLHF	.	TRBJ1-6	TRBD1	TRBV27
TGTGCCAGCAGTTTCGGGGGGATAGACTATGGCTACACCTTC	CASSFGGIDYGYTF	.	TRBJ1-2	.	TRBV28
TGTGCCACCAGCAGATCCCAGACTAGCGGGGAGCTGTTTTTT	CATSRSQTSGELFF	.	TRBJ2-2	.	TRBV15
TGTGCCATCAGTGAGTTTGCTAGCGGCTACAATGAGCAGTTCTTC	CAISEFASGYNEQFF	few	TRBJ2-1	TRBD2	TRBV10-3
TGCGCCAGCAGCCCGGGGACAGAACAGCCCCAGCATTTT	CASSPGTEQPQHF	.	TRBJ1-5	TRBD1	TRBV5-1
TGCGCCAGCAGTCAAGGTCGGGGACAGGGCGCCGGAAGGAACACCGGGGAGCTGTTTTTT	CASSQGRGQGAGRNTGELFF	.	TRBJ2-2	TRBD1	TRBV23-1
TGTGCCAGCTCACCACCGGGAGGGTTCTACAATGAGCAGTTCTTC	CASSPPGGFYNEQFF	.	TRBJ2-1	TRBD2	TRBV18
TGCGCCAGCAGCGATCCGCGCCAGGGGGGCACTGAAGCTTTCTTT	CASSDPRQGGTEAFF	.	TRBJ1-1	TRBD1	TRBV5-1
TGTGCCAGCAGTTTAGCGGGGGGTAGCAATCAGCCCCAGCATTTT	CASSLAGGSNQPQHF	few	TRBJ1-5	.	TRBV27
TGTGCCAGCAGCCTATTAGCGGGGGGGCCGACAGATACGCAGTATTTT	CASSLLAGGPTDTQYF	.	TRBJ2-3	TRBD2	TRBV5-6
TGTGCCAGCAGCTCGGGACAGGGCAACACCGGGGAGCTGTTTTTT	CASSSGQGNTGELFF	.	TRBJ2-2	TRBD1	TRBV11-1
TGTGCCAGCAGTGAACCCCTGACAATAACTTTC	CASSEPLTITF	.	TRBJ1-2	.	TRBV6-5
TGCAGCGCTGACAGGATGGGCCAATATGGCTACACCTTC	CSADRMGQYGYTF	.	TRBJ1-2	.	TRBV29-1
TGTGCCAGTAGTATATTTGGGGGCGATGGCTACACCTTC	CASSIFGGDGYTF	.	TRBJ1-2	.	TRBV19
TGTGCCAGCAGTTTCGTTGTCTCTGGGGCCAACGTCCTGACTTTC	CASSFVVSGANVLTF	few	TRBJ2-6	.	TRBV28
TGTGCCAGCAGTGATGGGACTAGCGGGGTCCTGCGCATCTTC	CASSDGTSGVLRIF	.	TRBJ2-1	TRBD2	TRBV2
TGTGCCAGCAGCGGAGCGGTGGGAGAGACCCAGTACTTC	CASSGAVGETQYF	few	TRBJ2-5	.	TRBV11-2